This T cell receptor (beta chain) was captured by sequencing in a study of T cell repertoires in aging, cancer and after chemotherapy. Study-level background: Donor ages fell into six groups from 30 or younger up to 70 or older.

The template was genomic DNA from peripheral blood, not RNA. A mixed TRB-A/B primer pool amplified rearranged TRB by multiplex touch-down PCR. Each CDR3 protein gets one entry after TCRdb re-called the multiplex PCR reads with MiXCR. The profile shows 950 to 1,100 distinct CDR3 sequences, approximately 20% of them singletons. The CDR3 has 13 amino acids. V was clipped by 7 bases and J by 7 bases; unmatched bases: 5. Germline CDR1 is MNHNS and CDR2 is SASEGT. This clonotype has a handful of counts. Antigen: not known. The study's findings and limits: Immunological memory after chemotherapy cannot be judged from the repertoire data. In cancer patients, declining TCR diversity with age involved lost richness and lost evenness.

The clonotype originates from a human donor with a solid tumor. The V gene is TRBV6-1, the J gene TRBJ2-1, with TRBD1 identical over 9 bases. The sample consisted of blood. Written as DNA, the CDR3 is TGTGCCAGCACAGGACAGGGGCTGAATGAGCAGTTCTTC. Its translation: CASTGQGLNEQFF.